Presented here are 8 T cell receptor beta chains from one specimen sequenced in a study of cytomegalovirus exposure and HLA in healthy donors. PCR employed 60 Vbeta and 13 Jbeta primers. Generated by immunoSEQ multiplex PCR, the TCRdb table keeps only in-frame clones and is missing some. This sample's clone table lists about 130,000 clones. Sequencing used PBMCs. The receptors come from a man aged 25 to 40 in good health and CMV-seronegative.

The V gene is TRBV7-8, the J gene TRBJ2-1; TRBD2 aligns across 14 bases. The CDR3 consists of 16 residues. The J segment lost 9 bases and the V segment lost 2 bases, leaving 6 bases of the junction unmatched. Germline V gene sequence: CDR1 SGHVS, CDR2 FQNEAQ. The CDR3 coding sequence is TGTGCCAGCAGCTTAATGACTAGCGGGAGGGTTAGTGAGCAGTTCTTC. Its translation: CASSLMTSGRVSEQFF.

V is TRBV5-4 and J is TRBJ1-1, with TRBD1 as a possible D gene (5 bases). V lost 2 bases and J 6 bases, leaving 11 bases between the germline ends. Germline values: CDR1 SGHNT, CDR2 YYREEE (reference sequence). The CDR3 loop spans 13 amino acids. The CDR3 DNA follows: TGTGCCAGCAGCTTCAGGGTAGGAGCTGAAGCTTTCTTT. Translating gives CASSFRVGAEAFF.

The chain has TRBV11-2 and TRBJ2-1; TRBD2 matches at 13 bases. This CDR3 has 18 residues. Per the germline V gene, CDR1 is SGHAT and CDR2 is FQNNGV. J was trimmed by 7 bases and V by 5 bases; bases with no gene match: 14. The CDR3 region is CASSAPFWTSGSQNEQFF. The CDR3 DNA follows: TGTGCCAGCAGCGCACCCTTCTGGACTAGCGGGAGCCAAAATGAGCAGTTCTTC.

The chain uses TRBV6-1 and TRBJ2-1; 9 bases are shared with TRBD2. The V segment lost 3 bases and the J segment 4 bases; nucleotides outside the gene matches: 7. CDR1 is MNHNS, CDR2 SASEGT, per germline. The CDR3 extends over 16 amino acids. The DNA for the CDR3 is TGTGCCAGCAGTGATGCTAGCGGGAAGGTATACAATGAGCAGTTCTTC. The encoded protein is CASSDASGKVYNEQFF.

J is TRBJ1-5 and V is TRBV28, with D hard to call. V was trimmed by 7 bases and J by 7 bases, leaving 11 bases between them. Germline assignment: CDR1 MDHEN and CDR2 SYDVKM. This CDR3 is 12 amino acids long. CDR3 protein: CASNRGWQPQHF. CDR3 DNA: TGTGCCAGCAACCGGGGTTGGCAGCCCCAGCATTTT.

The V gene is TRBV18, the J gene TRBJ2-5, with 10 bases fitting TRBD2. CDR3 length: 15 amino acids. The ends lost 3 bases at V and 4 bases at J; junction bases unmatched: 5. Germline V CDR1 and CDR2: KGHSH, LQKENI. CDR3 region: CASSPRLAGAETQYF. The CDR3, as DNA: TGTGCCAGCTCACCCAGACTAGCGGGTGCAGAGACCCAGTACTTC.

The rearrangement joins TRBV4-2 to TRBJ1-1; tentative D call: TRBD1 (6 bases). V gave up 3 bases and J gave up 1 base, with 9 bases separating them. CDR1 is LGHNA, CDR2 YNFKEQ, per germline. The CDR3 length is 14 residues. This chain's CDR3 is CASSQVRGNTEAFF. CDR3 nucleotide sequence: TGTGCCAGCAGCCAGGTCAGGGGGAACACTGAAGCTTTCTTT.

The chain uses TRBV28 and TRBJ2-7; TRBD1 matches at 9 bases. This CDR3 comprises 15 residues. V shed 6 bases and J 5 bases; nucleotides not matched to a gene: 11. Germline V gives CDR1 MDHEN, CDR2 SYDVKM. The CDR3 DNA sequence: TGTGCCAGCAGCTCTTCCCGGGACAGGGTCAACGAGCAGTACTTC. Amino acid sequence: CASSSSRDRVNEQYF.